This TCR beta chain came from a study of read filtering for tumor transcriptome and immune sequencing. For the study at large: The cohort had about 16 men and under 15 women aged roughly 47 to 85, mean approximately 66 years. 8 or 9 patients were R-ISS I, approximately 15 were R-ISS II, 6 or 7 were R-ISS III. Study-wide results and caveats: Around 82% of IR-seq clonotypes had a single read, yet these held roughly 3.7% of reads. The CD138-negative fraction was mixed bone marrow immune cells, not pure T cells.

The CDR3 length is 13 residues. Per the germline V gene, CDR1 is DFQATT and CDR2 is SNEGSKA (reference sequence). V shed 3 bases and J shed 3 bases, with 9 bases lying between them. This clonotype was seen ten or more times. Its specificity is not known. This library used roughly 0.4 ug RNA and molecular barcoded adaptors spanning alpha/delta and beta/gamma chains. TCRdb fed the reads into MiXCR, producing one record per CDR3 protein. This table has roughly 130,000 distinct CDR3 sequences, approximately 12% appearing once. Input material: a population of CD138-negative cells sorted from bone marrow. The source is a donor aged 40 or over with multiple myeloma. The chain combines TRBV20-1 with TRBJ2-1; D perhaps matches TRBD2 (7 bases). CDR3 sequence: CSASGGLYNEQFF. DNA of the CDR3: TGCAGTGCTAGCGGGGGGCTCTACAATGAGCAGTTCTTC.